Sequencing of this T cell receptor beta chain was carried out in a study of OX40 agonist ivuxolimab in advanced cancers. Sequencing was performed with immunoSEQ multiplex PCR; in TCRdb, only in-frame clones are kept and a portion is missing. The sample has tens of thousands of clones, roughly 85% seen once; the top ten hold 0.8% to 1%. The V end was cut by 4 bases, the J end by 1 base, with 7 bases between. The CDR3 is made up of 13 amino acids. Germline CDR1 is MDHEN and CDR2 is SYDVKM. Sequencing was performed on CD4+ or CD8+ T cells sorted from blood, taken in a trial of the OX40 agonist ivuxolimab. The sequence derives from an adult with an advanced solid tumor such as melanoma, head and neck, liver or kidney cancer. This rearrangement joins TRBV28 to TRBJ1-1; D gene unclear. For the CDR3, the DNA is TGTGCCAGCAGTTCGGGGTGGAACACTGAAGCTTTCTTT. It specifies CASSSGWNTEAFF.